This paragraph covers one TCR beta chain sequence. The data are from a study of blood T cell repertoires in COVID-19. Original analysis: Nucleated cell counts were estimated from reference gene primer amplification. The data were produced by immunoSEQ multiplex PCR, yet TCRdb's version contains in-frame clones alone and is incomplete. That table is the source of V, J and clone size, and D and trimming were worked out from the DNA. The sample lists roughly 150,000 clones; roughly 81% were seen once. V shed 7 bases and J 2 bases; nucleotides not matched to a gene: 5. The CDR3 is 14 amino acids. Per germline, CDR1 SNHLY and CDR2 FYNNEI. Seattle's cohort entered during active infection and was followed longitudinally.

The source is a woman between 50 and 59 years old with COVID-19, enrolled during active disease. The sample taken for sequencing was peripheral blood. This chain uses TRBV2 with TRBJ1-3, with TRBD1 matching 7 bases. Here the CDR3 reads CASKIDRAGNTIYF. DNA of the CDR3: TGTGCCAGCAAAATAGACAGGGCTGGAAACACCATATATTTT.